A single sample gave rise to the 6 T cell receptor beta chains below, sequenced in a study of TET2 disruption in CD19-targeted CAR T cells. The antigens of these receptors remain unknown. The treatment: autologous CTL019 cells: CD19 CAR with 4-1BB and CD3 zeta domains. The method was immunoSEQ multiplex PCR; TCRdb's version includes in-frame clones alone and lacks a portion of them. This table lists roughly 26,000 clones. The material was CD8- CAR+ T cells sorted from cultured blood T cells, obtained for CD19 CAR T cell therapy. Specified subset: CD8-negative CAR-positive T cells from the infusion product. The receptors here all came from a man aged 65 to 79 with chronic lymphocytic leukemia.

Note on this clone: The junction and the germline gene differ at one end; a read error may be behind it. The read ends 3 residues before the CDR3 terminus; that terminus is restored from the germline J gene. The chain links TRBV7-8 to TRBJ1-1, with D possibly matching TRBD1 (6 bases). CDR1 is SGHVS and CDR2 is FQNEAQ in the germline V gene. The CDR3 totals 16 residues. Incomplete CDR3 DNA: TGTGCCAGCGGCTTAGCGCCCCAGGGGAGCTACACTGAA. Translating it yields CASGLAPQGSYTE. The whole CDR3 sequence is CASGLAPQGSYTEAFF.

With regard to this clone: Read coverage stops 3 residues before the CDR3 terminus; the germline J gene supplies the remainder. The chain has TRBV9 and TRBJ1-5; perhaps TRBD1 as D (5 bases). Trimming left V 0 bases short and J 1 base short, with 11 bases between. This CDR3 spans 16 amino acids. Germline CDR1 and CDR2: SGDLS and YYNGEE. The CDR3 sequence is CASSVGGVRSNQPQHF. CDR3 DNA, as far as it was read: TGTGCCAGCAGCGTAGGGGGGGTAAGGAGCAATCAGCCC.

The part of the CDR3 DNA that was read is TGTGCCAGCAGTGACCAGACCGGGACAGGG. Translation: CASSDQTGTG. The CDR3 reads in full as CASSDQTGTGLFF. The chain carries TRBV6-4 and TRBJ2-2; 8 bases agree with TRBD1. Read data end 3 residues before the CDR3 end; the end is taken from the germline J gene. CDR1 and CDR2 from the germline V gene are MRHNA and SNTAGT. This CDR3 is 13 amino acids long.

As to this clone: With the read ending 3 residues before the CDR3 end, the germline J gene is used to fill in that end. V and J are TRBV7-9 and TRBJ2-1; D gene uncertain. Trimming removed 4 bases from V and 6 bases from J, with 13 bases in between. This CDR3 region has 14 residues. From germline, CDR1 is SEHNR and CDR2 FQNEAQ (reference sequence). CDR3 DNA (partial): TGTGCCAGCAGCTCTAATACCGGCGGCAATGAG. Translation gives CASSSNTGGNE. The full CDR3 sequence reads CASSSNTGGNEQFF.

Concerning this clone: The CDR3 is cut off 3 residues early in the read; its end comes from the germline J gene. The chain uses TRBV5-5 and TRBJ2-3; 7 bases are shared with TRBD1. CDR1 and CDR2 (germline): SGHKS, YYEKEE (reference sequence). J gave up 4 bases and V 1 base, and 6 bases lay outside the gene matches. CDR3 length equals 15 residues. CDR3 DNA, as far as it was read: TGTGCCAGCAGCTTGAGCAGGGACAGCGCAGATACG. Protein product: CASSLSRDSADT. The CDR3 as a whole reads CASSLSRDSADTQYF.

Points on this clone: From the germline J gene comes the end of the CDR3, since the read stops 3 residues before it. This chain links TRBV11-1 with TRBJ2-7; D assignment may be TRBD1 or TRBD2 (5 bases each). The germline V and J ends were trimmed by 5 bases and 0 bases, with 8 bases remaining between them. This CDR3 comprises 13 residues. Germline values: CDR1 SGHAT, CDR2 FQDESV (reference sequence). CDR3 DNA, as far as it was read: TGTGCCAGCAGCCGAGGGGACTCCTACGAG. Protein sequence: CASSRGDSYE. The CDR3 as a whole reads CASSRGDSYEQYF.